This T cell receptor beta chain was sequenced for a study of T-cell memory formation after mild COVID-19. This clonotype was detected a few times. CDR1 and CDR2 from the germline V gene are DFQATT and SNEGSKA (reference sequence). V was cut by 0 bases and J by 6 bases, with 14 bases left in between. The length of the CDR3 is 15 residues. In TCRdb, the 5' RACE reads were re-called with MiXCR into one record per CDR3 protein. The sample includes about 110,000 distinct CDR3 sequences, about 18% seen only once; the top ten take 28%. V is TRBV20-1 and J is TRBJ1-4; D is unclear. The specimen sequenced was PBMCs or a T cell subset sorted from them (not recorded which). The TCR sequence derives from an adult woman who had mild COVID-19 (a few samples of this study predate the infection). Cell type and time point are not known. The CDR3 region has the DNA TGCAGTGCTAGAGATTATCACAGAACCCATGAAAAACTGTTTTTT. Translation gives CSARDYHRTHEKLFF.